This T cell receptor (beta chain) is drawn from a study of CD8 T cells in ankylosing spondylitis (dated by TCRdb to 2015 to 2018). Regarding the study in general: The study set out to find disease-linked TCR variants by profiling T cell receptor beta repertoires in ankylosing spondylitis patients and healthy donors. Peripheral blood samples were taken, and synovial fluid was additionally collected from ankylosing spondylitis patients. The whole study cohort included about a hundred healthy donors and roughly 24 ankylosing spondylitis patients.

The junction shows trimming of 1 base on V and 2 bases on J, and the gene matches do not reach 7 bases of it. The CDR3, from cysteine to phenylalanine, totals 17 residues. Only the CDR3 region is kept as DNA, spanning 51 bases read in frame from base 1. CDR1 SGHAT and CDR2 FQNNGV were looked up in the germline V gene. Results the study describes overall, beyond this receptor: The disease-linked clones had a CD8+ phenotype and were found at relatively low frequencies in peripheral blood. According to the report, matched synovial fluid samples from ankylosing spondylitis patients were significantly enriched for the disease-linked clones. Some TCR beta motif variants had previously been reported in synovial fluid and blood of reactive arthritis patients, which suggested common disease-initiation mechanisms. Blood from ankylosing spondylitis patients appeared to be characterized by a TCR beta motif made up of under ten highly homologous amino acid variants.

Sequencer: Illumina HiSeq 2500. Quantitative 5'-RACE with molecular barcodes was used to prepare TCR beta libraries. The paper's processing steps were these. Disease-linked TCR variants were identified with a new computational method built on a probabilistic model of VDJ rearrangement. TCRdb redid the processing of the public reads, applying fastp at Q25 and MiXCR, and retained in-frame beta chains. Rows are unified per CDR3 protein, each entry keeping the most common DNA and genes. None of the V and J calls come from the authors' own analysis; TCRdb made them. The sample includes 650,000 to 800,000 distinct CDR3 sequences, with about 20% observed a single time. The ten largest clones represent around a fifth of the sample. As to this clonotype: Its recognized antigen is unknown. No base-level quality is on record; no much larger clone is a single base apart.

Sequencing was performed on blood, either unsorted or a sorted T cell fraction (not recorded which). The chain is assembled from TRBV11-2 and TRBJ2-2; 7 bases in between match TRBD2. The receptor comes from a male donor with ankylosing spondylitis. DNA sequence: TGTGCCAGCAGCTTAGGGGTCGGGACTACAAACACCGGGGAGCTGTTTTTT. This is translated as CASSLGVGTTNTGELFF.